This TCR beta chain stems from a study of radiation and T cells in renal cell carcinoma. The study, taken as a whole, reports: In blood, top tumor clones expanded by 2 weeks, shrinking by 4.

On this clone itself: Its antigen is as yet unknown.

As to time point: baseline pretreatment blood. Treatment given: 15 Gy SBRT to primary tumor, nephrectomy 4 weeks later. Profiling relied on immunoSEQ multiplex PCR, and the TCRdb table lists in-frame clones only, not all of them. Counted here are about 59,000 clones, 65% to 80% occurring once; the ten biggest clones make up 6% to 9.5%. This receptor was identified in a man in his 60s with renal cell carcinoma. Here the sequenced sample was blood, taken from a patient whose treatment included radiotherapy and nephrectomy.

The CDR3 region has the DNA TGCGCCAGCAGCCAAGACCGAGGTGGGGCCAACGTCCTGACTTTC. It specifies CASSQDRGGANVLTF. The rearrangement joins TRBV4-1 to TRBJ2-6, with D unclear. The CDR3 has 15 residues. Per germline, CDR1 MGHRA and CDR2 YSYEKL. The ends were cut back, 0 bases at V and 3 bases at J, with 6 bases in the middle.